This TCR beta chain was observed in a study of beta chain features in type 1 diabetes. General study points: Within each of all four CD4+ subsets, Type 1 diabetes patients had TCRB CDR3s that were moderately but significantly shorter.

All of the sorted populations showed purity greater than 95%. As every portion of the isolated RNA was reverse transcribed, the sequencing read expressed TCRB transcripts. This table comes from immunoSEQ multiplex PCR, and its TCRdb copy is limited to in-frame clones, with some not included. This sample has fewer than 450,000 clones, with about 13% found just once. This CDR3 has 17 residues. CDR1 is SGHNT, CDR2 YYREEE, per germline (reference sequence). Trimming removed 2 bases from V and 3 bases from J; junction bases left unmatched: 10. As for this clone: Its antigen is as yet unknown.

The V call is TRBV5-4, the J call TRBJ1-4; 7 bases fit TRBD1. The sequencing input was naive CD4+ T cells from blood. The TCR was taken from a woman aged 18-29 years with type 1 diabetes. The CDR3 region has the DNA TGTGCCAGCAGCTTAGGAGGAATGGGACAGCCTAATGAAAAACTGTTTTTT. As protein: CASSLGGMGQPNEKLFF.